Listed here are 13 T cell receptor beta chains from one sample, sequenced in a study of early T cells in non-severe SARS-CoV-2 infection. MiXCR, run by TCRdb on the 5' RACE reads, gives a single entry per CDR3 protein. Counted here are some 66,000 distinct CDR3 sequences, 8% to 9.5% occurring once; the ten biggest clones make up about 3.5%. Input material: whole blood. The receptors shown here come from an adult who was a healthcare worker with PCR-confirmed SARS-CoV-2 infection or an uninfected control (not recorded which).

This clonotype has only a few counts. The rearrangement links TRBV24-1 to TRBJ2-3, with 11 bases aligning to TRBD1. This CDR3 has 17 amino acids. Looked up from germline, CDR1 is KGHDR and CDR2 is SFDVKD. The J segment lost 4 bases and the V segment lost 4 bases, leaving 9 bases of the junction unmatched. CDR3 coding DNA: TGTGCCACCAGTGACCGGGACAGGGGGAGGGGGCCAGATACGCAGTATTTT. This translates into CATSDRDRGRGPDTQYF.

This clonotype was counted many times. The chain couples TRBV20-1 to TRBJ1-5; 7 bases line up with TRBD1. Germline V gene sequence: CDR1 DFQATT, CDR2 SNEGSKA (reference sequence). This CDR3 is 14 amino acids long. J gave up 0 bases and V 5 bases, and 4 bases lay outside the gene matches. In DNA, the CDR3 is TGCAGTGCTGGGACAGTTTATAGCAATCAGCCCCAGCATTTT. As protein: CSAGTVYSNQPQHF.

This clonotype was counted a few times. The V gene is TRBV7-9, the J gene TRBJ2-1, with D unclear. CDR3 length equals 12 residues. The germline gives CDR1 SEHNR, CDR2 FQNEAQ (reference sequence). Trimming removed 6 bases at V and 8 bases at J, with 11 bases between. The CDR3 protein is CASSEYIDEQFF. The CDR3 DNA sequence: TGTGCCAGCAGTGAATATATCGATGAGCAGTTCTTC.

This clonotype was seen more than once but under ten times. V usage is TRBV3-1 and J usage is TRBJ1-5; 8 bases are a match to TRBD1. The length of the CDR3 is 16 residues. V lost 1 base to trimming and J lost 2 bases; unmatched junction nucleotides: 4. Germline-derived CDR1 and CDR2 are LGHDT and YNNKEL (reference sequence). The CDR3: CASSQGQGLGNQPQHF. For the CDR3, the DNA is TGTGCCAGCAGCCAAGGACAGGGGTTAGGCAATCAGCCCCAGCATTTT.

This clonotype was detected only a few times. In nucleotides, the CDR3 is TGTGCCAGCAGCTTGGTCCTAGCAACAGATACGCAGTATTTT. It is translated as CASSLVLATDTQYF. The V and J genes are TRBV5-4 and TRBJ2-3, with D perhaps matching TRBD2 (5 bases). Deletions cut 0 bases from V and 3 bases from J, with 8 bases between. CDR1 and CDR2 from the germline V gene are SGHNT and YYREEE (reference sequence). The length of the CDR3 is 14 residues.

The chain joins TRBV2 to TRBJ1-1, with D possibly matching TRBD1 (5 bases). The V end was cut by 6 bases, the J end by 1 base, with 18 bases between. The CDR3 is 16 amino acids. Germline CDR1 is SNHLY and CDR2 is FYNNEI. CDR3 sequence reads: CASRGQGGVQNTEAFF. CDR3 coding DNA: TGTGCCAGCAGGGGTCAGGGAGGGGTGCAGAACACTGAAGCTTTCTTT.

This clonotype was seen at least ten times. The gene calls are TRBV3-1 and TRBJ1-5, with D possibly being TRBD1 (6 bases). The CDR3 has 19 residues. CDR1 and CDR2 (germline): LGHDT, YNNKEL (reference sequence). V lost 0 bases and J 1 base, leaving 19 bases between the germline ends. Here the CDR3 DNA reads TGTGCCAGCAGCCAAGATAGCCCCTTTCGGCAGGGGAGCAATCAGCCCCAGCATTTT. Translation gives CASSQDSPFRQGSNQPQHF.

The rearrangement links TRBV29-1 to TRBJ2-7; possibly TRBD1 or TRBD2 for D (5 bases each). The V end was cut by 2 bases, the J end by 0 bases, with 11 bases between. The V gene's germline CDR1 is SQVTM and CDR2 ANQGSEA. The CDR3 runs to 14 residues. The CDR3 DNA reads TGCAGCGTTGAAAATAGGGACGGCTCCTACGAGCAGTACTTC. As protein: CSVENRDGSYEQYF.

V gene TRBV7-8 combines with J gene TRBJ2-3; D is unclear. The V and J ends lost 1 base and 0 bases respectively, with 14 bases between them. Germline CDR1 is SGHVS and CDR2 is FQNEAQ. The CDR3 runs 17 residues. Here the CDR3 reads CASSLVTDGASTDTQYF. CDR3 nucleotides: TGTGCCAGCAGCTTAGTCACGGACGGCGCTAGCACAGATACGCAGTATTTT.

This chain links TRBV2 with TRBJ2-7; 9 bases map to TRBD2. This CDR3 has 14 amino acids. With 7 bases clipped from V and 6 bases from J, the junction kept 10 bases outside the gene matches. Germline assignment: CDR1 SNHLY and CDR2 FYNNEI. CDR3 protein: CASTLAGASLEQYF. CDR3 DNA: TGTGCCAGCACCTTAGCGGGAGCGTCCCTCGAGCAGTACTTC.

The CDR3 DNA reads TGTGCCAGCAGCTCTCGGACAACCTACGAGCAGTACTTC. As protein: CASSSRTTYEQYF. The gene calls are TRBV5-4 and TRBJ2-7, with D possibly being TRBD1 (5 bases). Germline V CDR1 and CDR2: SGHNT, YYREEE (reference sequence). V lost 3 bases, J lost 2 bases, and 9 bases lay in between. This CDR3 region has 13 residues. Based on the CDR3 plus reference TRBV5-4 and TRBJ2-7, the full variable domain is ETGVTQSPTHLIKTRGQQVTLRCSSQSGHNTVSWYQQALGQGPQFIFQYYREEENGRGNFPPRFSGLQFPNYSSELNVNALELDDSALYLCASSSRTTYEQYFGPGTRLTVT.

Many counts were recorded for this clonotype. The genes are TRBV28 and TRBJ2-7, with no clear D. The CDR3 is made up of 13 amino acids. V lost 4 bases and J lost 7, with 14 bases in between. Germline V lookup: CDR1 MDHEN, CDR2 SYDVKM. The CDR3 reads CASSSPSNGEQYF. CDR3 bases: TGTGCCAGCAGTTCCCCCTCTAATGGTGAGCAGTACTTC.

This chain uses TRBV15 with TRBJ2-3; D is perhaps TRBD2 (5 bases). The germline V and J ends were trimmed by 0 bases and 2 bases, with 15 bases remaining between them. Germline CDR1 LNHNV, CDR2 YYDKDF (reference sequence). The CDR3 spans 17 residues. CDR3 bases: TGTGCCACCAGCAGAGATCTGGGTGGGCTAGCCACAGATACGCAGTATTTT. This encodes CATSRDLGGLATDTQYF.